This entry describes one T cell receptor beta chain. The germline V gene has CDR1 MNHEY and CDR2 SVGAGI. Trimming pared 6 bases from V and 1 base from J, leaving 12 bases between. This CDR3 has 14 amino acids. Whole blood, roughly 2.4 ml, came from adult healthy volunteers. An oligonucleotide containing a UMI was ligated to the 3' end of TCR cDNA. This record comes from a study of naive and memory T cell subsets. For blood and skin samples, reverse transcription used TCR alpha and beta constant primers. Ligated cDNA underwent four rounds of PCR with nested alpha and beta constant region primers and SP2. TCRdb analysed the 5' RACE reads with MiXCR anew, one entry per CDR3 protein. Of over 20,000 distinct CDR3 sequences detected, under 30% appear once; the ten largest clones hold about 1.7%.

The chain combines TRBV6-5 with TRBJ1-1; possible D gene TRBD1, 6 bases. This receptor was identified in a female donor in good health. The CDR3 DNA follows: TGTGCCAGCAGAATACAGGGTTCGAACACTGAAGCTTTCTTT. It specifies CASRIQGSNTEAFF.